Sequencing of this TCR beta chain was carried out in a study of identical twins. Overall study findings and caveats: Models underestimated out-of-frame TCR alpha sharing in monozygotic twins.

Note on this clonotype: Its antigen is not known.

The CDR3 has 14 residues. Germline assignment: CDR1 LNHDA and CDR2 SQIVND (reference sequence). V gave up 3 bases and J gave up 2 bases, with 10 bases separating them. Addition of a universal primer site occurred through template switching, and cDNA carried unique molecular identifiers. TCRdb itself ran the 5' RACE reads through MiXCR, one entry per CDR3 protein. The sample shows about 470,000 distinct CDR3 sequences, about 24% of them seen only once. Separately, the same data were catalogued under a study of T cells expressing NK-cell markers. From that study: The study drew TCR beta repertoires from sorted CD3+CD56+NKG2C+, CD3+CD56+NKG2C- and CD3+CD56-NKG2C+ T cells. It is unclear if expanded NKG2C-expressing clones target HCMV antigens.

This chain connects TRBV19 to TRBJ2-5; D unclear. This clonotype originated in a woman aged 18-35 years in good health. The sequencing input was CD4+ T cells sorted from blood. CDR3 region: CASSMKLLQETQYF. Written as DNA, the CDR3 is TGTGCCAGTAGTATGAAACTGCTACAAGAGACCCAGTACTTC.